These 14 T cell receptor beta chains were all obtained from the same sample, sequenced in a study of shared clonotypes between healthy human individuals. TCRdb's copy holds only in-frame clones and misses some; the assay was immunoSEQ multiplex PCR. The profile shows fewer than 400,000 clones, around 72% of them singletons. The sample comprised memory CD4+ T cells sorted from blood. Subset of the sample: CD45RA-negative fraction. The receptors derive from a man aged 25-45 years in good health.

This chain uses TRBV7-9 with TRBJ2-3; D uncertain. The ends were cut back, 5 bases at V and 6 bases at J, with 6 bases in the middle. The CDR3 totals 11 residues. Germline values: CDR1 SEHNR, CDR2 FQNEAQ (reference sequence). The DNA of the CDR3 is TGTGCCAGCAGCAACGAGGATACGCAGTATTTT. It codes for CASSNEDTQYF.

This clone has more than one count but fewer than ten. This rearrangement joins TRBV29-1 to TRBJ2-1; the D is unclear. V was clipped by 5 bases and J by 9 bases, with 8 bases between them. This CDR3 has 10 amino acids. CDR1 SQVTM and CDR2 ANQGSEA come from the germline V gene. CDR3: CSVSISEQFF. The CDR3 DNA sequence: TGCAGCGTTTCGATTTCTGAGCAGTTCTTC.

The V and J genes are TRBV4-3 and TRBJ2-2; 11 bases align to TRBD2. Germline V gene data show CDR1 as LGHNA and CDR2 as YSLEER. The junction had 6 bases not matched to a gene; V was cut back by 0 bases and J by 3 bases. This CDR3 is 18 amino acids long. The CDR3 protein is CASSQELAGATYTGELFF. CDR3 nucleotide sequence: TGCGCCAGCAGCCAAGAACTAGCGGGAGCAACTTACACCGGGGAGCTGTTTTTT.

The rearrangement links TRBV28 to TRBJ1-1, with 7 bases lining up with TRBD1. Germline V gene lookup returns CDR1 MDHEN and CDR2 SYDVKM. The CDR3 extends over 14 amino acids. The J segment lost 5 bases and the V segment lost 6 bases, leaving 9 bases of the junction unmatched. The CDR3 sequence: CASRLGDRATEAFF. The CDR3 region has the DNA TGTGCCAGCAGACTTGGCGACAGGGCGACTGAAGCTTTCTTT.

The chain recombines TRBV5-5 with TRBJ1-2; D possibly corresponds to TRBD1 (6 bases). The CDR3 sequence is 15 residues long. Germline V lookup: CDR1 SGHKS, CDR2 YYEKEE (reference sequence). V was shortened by 4 bases and J by 7 bases, with 20 bases between the two germline ends. CDR3 protein: CASSQWDISSVGYTF. The CDR3 nucleotides are TGTGCCAGCAGCCAGTGGGACATTTCGAGTGTTGGCTACACCTTC.

DNA for the CDR3: TGTGCCAGCAGTGAAAATTTGGAGGCGAACACCGGGGAGCTGTTTTTT. Translated: CASSENLEANTGELFF. The gene calls are TRBV2 and TRBJ2-2, with D possibly being TRBD2 (5 bases). This CDR3 has 16 amino acids. Germline V lookup: CDR1 SNHLY, CDR2 FYNNEI. Trimming removed 2 bases at V and 0 bases at J, with 10 bases between.

V gene TRBV5-6 combines with J gene TRBJ2-3, with 13 nucleotides matching TRBD2. Germline trimming cut 4 bases from V and 5 bases from J; bases unmatched to any gene: 4. The CDR3 is made up of 15 amino acids. From germline, CDR1 is SGHDT and CDR2 YYEEEE. CDR3 loop: CASSRTSGGGDTQYF. The CDR3 bases are TGTGCCAGCAGCCGGACTAGCGGGGGCGGAGATACGCAGTATTTT. Filled out from reference TRBV5-6 and TRBJ2-3, the complete variable domain reads DAGVTQSPTHLIKTRGQQVTLRCSPKSGHDTVSWYQQALGQGPQFIFQYYEEEERQRGNFPDRFSGHQFPNYSSELNVNALLLGDSALYLCASSRTSGGGDTQYFGPGTRLTVL.

The V and J genes are TRBV5-1 and TRBJ2-1; unclear D gene. The CDR3 consists of 13 residues. Trimming shortened V by 0 bases and J by 6 bases, and 7 bases separated the two germline ends. Looked up from germline, CDR1 is SGHRS and CDR2 is YFSETQ. In nucleotides, the CDR3 is TGCGCCAGCAGCTTGGTAGGGCCCAATGAGCAGTTCTTC. Its protein product is CASSLVGPNEQFF.

The rearrangement joins TRBV11-2 to TRBJ2-3, with 11 nucleotides matching TRBD2. Germline CDR1 is SGHAT and CDR2 is FQNNGV. The CDR3 consists of 18 residues. The V segment lost 1 base and the J segment 0 bases; nucleotides outside the gene matches: 6. In nucleotides, the CDR3 is TGTGCCAGCAGCTTAGGACTAGCGGGAACCTATAGCACAGATACGCAGTATTTT. It encodes CASSLGLAGTYSTDTQYF.

The chain couples TRBV14 to TRBJ1-2; possibly TRBD1 for D (5 bases). V lost 1 base and J 4 bases, leaving 16 bases between the germline ends. The CDR3 totals 16 residues. Germline CDR1 reads SGHDN; CDR2 reads FVKESK. This chain's CDR3 is CASSQVIRAAGYGYTF. The DNA for the CDR3 is TGTGCCAGCAGCCAAGTCATCAGGGCGGCTGGCTATGGCTACACCTTC.

This rearrangement joins TRBV6-1 to TRBJ2-6, with D perhaps TRBD2 (5 bases). The CDR3 loop spans 15 amino acids. Germline lookup yields CDR1 MNHNS and CDR2 SASEGT. Trimming took off 3 bases at V and 1 base at J, with 7 bases between the two ends. The DNA of the CDR3 is TGTGCCAGCAGTGACCGGACTTCTGGGGCCAACGTCCTGACTTTC. It encodes CASSDRTSGANVLTF.

The rearrangement joins TRBV11-2 to TRBJ2-7; D gene unclear. The CDR3 extends over 15 amino acids. Trimming removed 0 bases from V and 5 bases from J, with 14 bases in between. Germline V gene sequence: CDR1 SGHAT, CDR2 FQNNGV. In DNA form, the CDR3 reads TGTGCCAGCAGCTTAGAGGCCGGGCAGCGCCACGAGCAGTACTTC. This encodes CASSLEAGQRHEQYF.

V and J are TRBV5-3 and TRBJ2-7, with 7 bases matching TRBD1. TRBV5-3 has ORF status, its function being uncertain. The V segment lost 8 bases and the J segment 2 bases; nucleotides outside the gene matches: 13. The CDR3 is 15 residues long. CDR3 sequence reads: CASNPGDRVAYEQYF. The CDR3 region has the DNA TGTGCCAGCAACCCCGGAGACAGGGTGGCCTACGAGCAGTACTTC.

The V gene is TRBV28, the J gene TRBJ2-1; 7 bases agree with TRBD2. V shed 7 bases and J 8 bases; nucleotides not matched to a gene: 11. The CDR3 extends over 14 amino acids. The germline gives CDR1 MDHEN, CDR2 SYDVKM. CDR3 sequence: CASKEGGPRDEQFF. CDR3 nucleotide sequence: TGTGCCAGCAAGGAGGGAGGGCCCAGGGATGAGCAGTTCTTC.